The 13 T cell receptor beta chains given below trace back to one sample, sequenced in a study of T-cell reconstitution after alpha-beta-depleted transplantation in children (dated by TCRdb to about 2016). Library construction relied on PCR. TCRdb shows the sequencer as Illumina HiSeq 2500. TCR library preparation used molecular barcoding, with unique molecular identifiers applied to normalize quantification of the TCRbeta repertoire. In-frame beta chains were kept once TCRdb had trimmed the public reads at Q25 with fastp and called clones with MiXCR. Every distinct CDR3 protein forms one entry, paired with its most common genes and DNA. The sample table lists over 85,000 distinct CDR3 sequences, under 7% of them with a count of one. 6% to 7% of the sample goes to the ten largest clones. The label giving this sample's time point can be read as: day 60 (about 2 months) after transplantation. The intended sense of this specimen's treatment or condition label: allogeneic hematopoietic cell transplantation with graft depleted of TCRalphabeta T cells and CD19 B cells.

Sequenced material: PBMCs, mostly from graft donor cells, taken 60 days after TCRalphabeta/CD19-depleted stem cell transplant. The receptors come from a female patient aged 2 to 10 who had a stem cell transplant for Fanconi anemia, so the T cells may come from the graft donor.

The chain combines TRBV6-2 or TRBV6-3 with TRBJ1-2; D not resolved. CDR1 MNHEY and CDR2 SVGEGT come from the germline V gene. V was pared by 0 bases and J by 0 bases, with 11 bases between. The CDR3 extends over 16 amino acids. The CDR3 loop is CASSYSIGSTNYGYTF. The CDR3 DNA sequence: TGTGCCAGCAGTTACTCGATTGGCAGTACTAACTATGGCTACACCTTC.

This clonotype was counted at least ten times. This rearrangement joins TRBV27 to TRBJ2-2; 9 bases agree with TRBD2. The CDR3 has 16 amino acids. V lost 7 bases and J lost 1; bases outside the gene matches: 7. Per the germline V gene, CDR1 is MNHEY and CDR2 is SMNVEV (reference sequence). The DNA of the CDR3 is TGTGCCAGCAAGATGGCTAGCGGGGTGAACACCGGGGAGCTGTTTTTT. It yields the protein CASKMASGVNTGELFF.

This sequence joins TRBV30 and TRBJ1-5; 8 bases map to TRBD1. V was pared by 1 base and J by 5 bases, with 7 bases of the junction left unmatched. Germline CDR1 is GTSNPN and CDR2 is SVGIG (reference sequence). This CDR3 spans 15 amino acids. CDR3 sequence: CAWSGGQGGDQPQHF. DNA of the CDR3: TGTGCCTGGAGTGGCGGACAGGGAGGGGATCAGCCCCAGCATTTT.

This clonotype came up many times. The CDR3 spells CASSQEALLSSYNEQFF. DNA of the CDR3: TGTGCCAGCAGCCAAGAGGCCCTCCTTAGCTCCTACAATGAGCAGTTCTTC. The V gene is TRBV4-2, the J gene TRBJ2-1; D is ambiguous. The V end was cut by 0 bases, the J end by 0 bases, with 12 bases between. Germline V gene sequence: CDR1 LGHNA, CDR2 YNFKEQ. This CDR3 has 17 residues.

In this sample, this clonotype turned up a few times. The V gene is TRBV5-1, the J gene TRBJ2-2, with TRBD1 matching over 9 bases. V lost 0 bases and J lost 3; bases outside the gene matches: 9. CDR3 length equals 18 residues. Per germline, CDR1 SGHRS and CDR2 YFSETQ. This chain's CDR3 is CASSLGDRARQDTGELFF. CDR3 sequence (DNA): TGCGCCAGCAGCTTGGGGGACAGGGCGCGACAAGACACCGGGGAGCTGTTTTTT.

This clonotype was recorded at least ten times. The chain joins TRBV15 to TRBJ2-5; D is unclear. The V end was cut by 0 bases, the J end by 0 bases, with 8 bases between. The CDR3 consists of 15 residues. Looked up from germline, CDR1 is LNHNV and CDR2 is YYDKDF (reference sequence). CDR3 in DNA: TGTGCCACCAGCAGAGATAGCAGGTACCAAGAGACCCAGTACTTC. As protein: CATSRDSRYQETQYF.

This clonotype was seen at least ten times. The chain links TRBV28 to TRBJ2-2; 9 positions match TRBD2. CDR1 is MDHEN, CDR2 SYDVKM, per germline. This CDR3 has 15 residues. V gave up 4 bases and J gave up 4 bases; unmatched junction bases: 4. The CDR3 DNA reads TGTGCCAGCAGTTCTTGGCGGGGGGGCACCGGGGAGCTGTTTTTT. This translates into CASSSWRGGTGELFF.

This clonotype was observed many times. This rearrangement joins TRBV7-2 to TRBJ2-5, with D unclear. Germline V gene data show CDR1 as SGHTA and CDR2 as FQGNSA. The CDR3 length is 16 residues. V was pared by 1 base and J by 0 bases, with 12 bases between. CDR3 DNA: TGTGCCAGCAGCTTAGACGGAAATTGGTACCAAGAGACCCAGTACTTC. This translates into CASSLDGNWYQETQYF.

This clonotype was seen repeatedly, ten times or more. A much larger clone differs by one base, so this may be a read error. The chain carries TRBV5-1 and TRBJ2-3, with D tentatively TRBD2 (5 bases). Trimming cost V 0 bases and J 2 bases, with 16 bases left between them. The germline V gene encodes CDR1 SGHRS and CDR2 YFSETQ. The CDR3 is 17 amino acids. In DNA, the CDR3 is TGCGCCAGCAGCTTGGCCGTAAGGGTTAGCGACACAGATACGCAGTATTTT. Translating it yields CASSLAVRVSDTDTQYF.

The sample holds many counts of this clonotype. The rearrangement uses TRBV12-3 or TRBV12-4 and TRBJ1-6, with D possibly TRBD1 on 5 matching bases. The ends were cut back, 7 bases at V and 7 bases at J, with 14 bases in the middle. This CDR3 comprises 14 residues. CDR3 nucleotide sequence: TGTGCCAGCAACCTCCGGAACAGGAATTCACCCCTCCACTTT. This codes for CASNLRNRNSPLHF.

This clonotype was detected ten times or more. The CDR3 protein is CASSSRVLSYEQYF. The CDR3 DNA reads as TGTGCCAGCAGCTCTCGCGTTTTGTCCTACGAGCAGTACTTC. The rearrangement links TRBV7-2 to TRBJ2-7; D is unclear. The germline gives CDR1 SGHTA, CDR2 FQGNSA. The CDR3 has 14 amino acids. The V gene lost 4 bases and the J gene lost 1 base, with 11 bases spanning the gap.

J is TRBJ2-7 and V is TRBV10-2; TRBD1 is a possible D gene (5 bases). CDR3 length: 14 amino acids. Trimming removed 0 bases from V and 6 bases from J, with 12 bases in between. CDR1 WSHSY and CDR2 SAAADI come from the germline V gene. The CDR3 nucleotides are TGCGCCAGCAGTGAGTCGACAGTTTTTTCCGAGCAGTACTTC. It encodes CASSESTVFSEQYF.

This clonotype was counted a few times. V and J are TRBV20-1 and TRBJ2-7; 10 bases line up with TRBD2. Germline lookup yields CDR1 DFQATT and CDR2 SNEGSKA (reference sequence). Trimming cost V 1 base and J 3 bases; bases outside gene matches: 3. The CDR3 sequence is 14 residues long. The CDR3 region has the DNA TGCAGTGCTAGAGTTAGCGGGAGGTTCTACGAGCAGTACTTC. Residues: CSARVSGRFYEQYF.